The following is a T cell receptor (beta chain) sequence with its context. Its antigen is as yet unknown. One end of the junction fails to match germline, which may point to a read error. RNA was extracted from bulk tissue without any cell sorting. The normal lung tissue was taken more than 3 cm from the tumor edge. Looked up from germline, CDR1 is MNHEY and CDR2 is SVGEGT. The CDR3 has 13 amino acids. The entry originates in a study of tumor and adjacent non-tumor tissue in lung cancer. About the research overall: Histology: 12 adenocarcinoma, a couple of squamous cell carcinoma, 1 small cell lung cancer. The patients, 10 men and a handful of women, were about 31 to 76 with stage I to III disease.

Study conclusions and caveats: Normal lung showed higher cumulative top 100 clone frequency than tumor. Significantly higher TCR diversity was found in tumor than normal lung.

Three rounds of nested PCR, following a modified ARM-PCR protocol, produced the TCRbeta library. MiXCR, applied by TCRdb to the multiplex PCR reads, yields one record per CDR3 protein. The sample consists of 35,000 to 55,000 distinct CDR3 sequences, 60% to 70% of them appearing once. The source is a woman aged 35 to 49 with non-small cell lung cancer. The genes are TRBV6-2 or TRBV6-3 and TRBJ2-1; no reliable D call. The sample taken for sequencing was distant non-tumor lung tissue. CDR3 nucleotide sequence: TGTGACAGCAGTTTCAGCGAGACCAATGAGCAGTTCTTC. It translates to CDSSFSETNEQFF.